Listed here is a single T cell receptor (beta chain). Antigen: not known. This CDR3 comprises 15 residues. Trimming cost V 2 bases and J 4 bases; bases outside gene matches: 10. The germline V gene has CDR1 SQVTM and CDR2 ANQGSEA. These data originate in a study of cytomegalovirus exposure and HLA in healthy donors. Broader study findings: TRBV6-2, TRBV6-3 and other indistinguishable V segments were excluded. According to a later analysis, most TCR beta chains associated with CMV appeared HLA-restricted. Earlier analysis looked at TCR beta V segments, and most were productive about 87% or about 30% of the time.

Primers for the PCR totalled 60 Vbeta and 13 Jbeta. Original processing notes: About 10 million shared chains were among the approximately 76 million unique TCR beta chains that a later analysis counted. Clones were read by immunoSEQ multiplex PCR, and TCRdb kept only the in-frame ones, dropping some. V and J calls and clone size follow that table, whereas D and trimming were derived from the DNA. The sample holds some 120,000 clones; around 85% are singletons and the top ten take approximately 4%. The gene calls are TRBV29-1 and TRBJ2-7, with 8 bases matching TRBD2. The sequenced material came from PBMCs. The sequence was collected from a man between 18 and 35 years old in good health and CMV-seropositive. The CDR3 region has the DNA TGCAGCGTTGAATCGGCGGGAGGAGGGCAGTACGAGCAGTACTTC. Translated: CSVESAGGGQYEQYF.